This record covers a single T cell receptor beta chain. Its cognate antigen is unknown. One end of the junction does not line up with germline, which may come from a read error. The sample is drawn from a study of Graves' ophthalmopathy and Graves' hyperthyroidism. Overall study results and limits: Most thyroid-expanded clonotypes exceeding 0.001 frequency were also found in blood. For predicting ophthalmopathy progression, the model had 70.59% sensitivity and nearly 75% specificity.

Beta-chain TCR CDR3 regions were amplified from RNA transcripts. Second-round multiplex PCR came after first-round RT-PCR with HTBI primers. TCRdb independently ran MiXCR on the multiplex PCR reads; one entry per CDR3 protein. The repertoire holds around 1,000,000 distinct CDR3 sequences, with around a third as singletons. The CDR3 loop spans 14 amino acids. Germline V gene data show CDR1 as SGHRS and CDR2 as YFSETQ. Sequencing was done on a sample of peripheral blood or thyroid tissue (not recorded which). The chain has TRBV5-1 and TRBJ1-4; D is uncertain. The sequence came from an adult man with Graves' hyperthyroidism. In DNA, the CDR3 is TGTGCCAGCTCACCACGGCAGGTGGCTGAAAAACTGTTTTTT. Translating it yields CASSPRQVAEKLFF.